This T cell receptor (beta chain) is from a study of CXCR3-negative and CXCR3-positive naive CD8 T cells. General study findings and limits: TRB CDR3 properties indicated TCR strength, while surface CD5 was similar across naive subsets. Similar TRBV-TRBJ usage characterized naive CXCR3-negative and CXCR3-positive cells; memory cells differed. More hydrophobic TRB CDR3s were found in CXCR3-positive naive cells than in CXCR3-negative naive cells.

Naive CD8+ T lymphocytes were specified as CD45RO-CCR7+CD27+CD95-. A note on this clonotype: Its antigen remains unidentified.

Libraries were UMI-labeled 5' RACE TRB cDNA. From the 5' RACE reads, TCRdb lists one entry per CDR3 protein and no DNA. Its table records about 120,000 distinct CDR3 sequences. This CDR3 is 16 amino acids long. Sequencing was carried out using naive CXCR3+ CD8+ T cells from blood. Noted subset: CD45RO-CCR7+CD27+CD95- naive CD8+ T cells expressing CXCR3 (TNR3+). The chain links TRBV12-3 or TRBV12-4 to TRBJ2-1. This TCR came from a human donor in good health. Some clones in this sample may be carry-over from other donors' samples. The CDR3 spells CASSLGADISYNEQFF.